This T cell receptor (beta chain) was sequenced in a study of T cell responses to AZD1222 COVID-19 vaccine. Study-wide context: Second-dose recipients at about 4 or about 12 weeks were treated as one pooled group.

Assay: immunoSEQ multiplex PCR; the TCRdb copy retains only in-frame clones and omits some. The table lists 120,000 to 150,000 clones, around 90% of them singletons. Germline CDR1 and CDR2: SEHNR and FQNEAQ (reference sequence). The germline V and J ends were trimmed by 2 bases and 1 base, with 5 bases remaining between them. This CDR3 is 13 amino acids long. Findings of the study overall: Nearly half of spike-specific TCRs reportedly target variant regions that are unmutated in the B.1.351 and B.1.1.7 variants. There were vaccine-associated CD4 TCRs across spike, dominant at 160-218 and 743-854. Seropositive AZD1222 recipients at baseline numbered only six or seven.

Regarding this clone: Its specificity is unknown.

The chain uses TRBV7-9 and TRBJ1-1, with D uncertain. The sequencing used peripheral blood, collected on day 0 of AZD1222 vaccination. This receptor was identified in an adult in good health. CDR3 sequence (DNA): TGTGCCAGCAGCTTATCCCAGAACACTGAAGCTTTCTTT. Residues: CASSLSQNTEAFF.